Following are 10 T cell receptor beta chains from one sample sequenced in a study of technical replicates of blood from a handful of donors. Sequencing used immunoSEQ multiplex PCR; TCRdb keeps in-frame clones, though not all of them. The repertoire includes about 68,000 clones, roughly 97% of them detected once, and roughly 0.25% sits in the top ten. Sequenced: T cells isolated from PBMCs. These receptors originate from a human donor in good health.

The chain uses TRBV18 and TRBJ2-5; 10 nucleotides align to TRBD2. The germline V gene has CDR1 KGHSH and CDR2 LQKENI. Unmatched junction bases numbered 7, after V lost 6 bases and J lost 3 bases. This CDR3 comprises 15 residues. DNA for the CDR3: TGTGCCAGCTCCCTTAATGGACTAGCGGAAGAGACCCAGTACTTC. It is translated as CASSLNGLAEETQYF.

The V call is TRBV7-3, the J call TRBJ1-1, with TRBD1 identical over 11 bases. V gave up 2 bases and J gave up 4 bases; unmatched junction bases: 3. In germline, CDR1 is SGHTA, CDR2 FQGTGA. The CDR3 has 15 amino acids. CDR3 amino acids: CASSLLGQGATEAFF. CDR3 sequence (DNA): TGTGCCAGCAGCTTATTAGGACAGGGGGCCACTGAAGCTTTCTTT. The full variable domain, in which reference TRBV7-3 and TRBJ1-1 provide the parts outside the CDR3, is GAGVSQTPSNKVTEKGKYVELRCDPISGHTALYWYRQSLGQGPEFLIYFQGTGAADDSGLPNDRFFAVRPEGSVSTLKIQRTERGDSAVYLCASSLLGQGATEAFFGQGTRLTVV.

This rearrangement joins TRBV2 to TRBJ2-5, with D perhaps matching TRBD1 (6 bases). The CDR3 runs 15 residues. Germline V gene data show CDR1 as SNHLY and CDR2 as FYNNEI. V lost 1 base and J 0 bases, leaving 9 bases between the germline ends. Here the CDR3 DNA reads TGTGCCAGCAGTGAAGGGCAGGGGTACCAAGAGACCCAGTACTTC. As protein: CASSEGQGYQETQYF. Based on the CDR3 plus reference TRBV2 and TRBJ2-5, the full variable domain is EPEVTQTPSHQVTQMGQEVILRCVPISNHLYFYWYRQILGQKVEFLVSFYNNEISEKSEIFDDQFSVERPDGSNFTLKIRSTKLEDSAMYFCASSEGQGYQETQYFGPGTRLLVL.

The chain employs TRBV11-3 and TRBJ2-3; tentative D call: TRBD1 (6 bases). Germline V gene lookup returns CDR1 SGHNT and CDR2 YENEEA. The CDR3 extends over 15 amino acids. Trimming pared 5 bases from V and 3 bases from J, leaving 15 bases between. The CDR3 protein is CASSPRGGWTDTQYF. The CDR3 nucleotides read TGTGCCAGCAGCCCCAGGGGCGGGTGGACAGATACGCAGTATTTT.

The gene calls are TRBV29-1 and TRBJ1-2, with TRBD1 matching 7 bases. Per the germline V gene, CDR1 is SQVTM and CDR2 is ANQGSEA. Germline trimming cut 2 bases from V and 6 bases from J; bases unmatched to any gene: 3. The CDR3 runs 12 residues. CDR3: CSVEQGVNGYTF. The CDR3, as DNA: TGCAGCGTTGAACAGGGGGTGAATGGCTACACCTTC.

This chain joins TRBV6-1 and TRBJ2-7, with 10 nucleotides matching TRBD2. The CDR3 has 15 amino acids. Germline V gives CDR1 MNHNS, CDR2 SASEGT. J was trimmed by 0 bases and V by 5 bases; bases with no gene match: 4. For the CDR3, the DNA is TGTGCCAGCAGTCCTTGGACTAGCGGCTCCTACGAGCAGTACTTC. It yields the protein CASSPWTSGSYEQYF.

V usage is TRBV6-5 and J usage is TRBJ1-2; a possible D gene is TRBD1 (5 bases). Germline-derived CDR1 and CDR2 are MNHEY and SVGAGI. The V end was cut by 2 bases, the J end by 8 bases, with 12 bases between. This CDR3 has 13 amino acids. The CDR3 DNA is TGTGCCAGCAGTTACCGGGAGAGGGACGGCTACACCTTC. Protein: CASSYRERDGYTF.

The gene calls are TRBV6-5 and TRBJ1-3; 7 nucleotides match TRBD1. V lost 4 bases, J lost 7 bases, and 13 bases stayed unmatched. The germline CDR1 and CDR2 sequences are MNHEY and SVGAGI. The CDR3 sequence is 16 residues long. As DNA, the CDR3 is TGTGCCAGCAGTTCGGCCCCAGGGGGTGGGATGAACACCATATATTTT. This sequence encodes CASSSAPGGGMNTIYF.

The chain is built from TRBV13 and TRBJ2-4; possible D gene TRBD1, 5 bases. Trimming removed 0 bases from V and 9 bases from J, with 12 bases in between. CDR1 and CDR2 (germline): PRHDT, FYEKMQ (reference sequence). CDR3 size: 14 residues. CDR3 coding DNA: TGTGCCAGCAGCTTAGGCAGGGTCGTTCCCATTCAGTACTTC. This gives the protein CASSLGRVVPIQYF.

The gene calls are TRBV10-1 and TRBJ1-1; TRBD1 agrees at 7 bases. V lost 6 bases to trimming and J lost 8 bases; unmatched junction nucleotides: 12. The CDR3 loop spans 14 amino acids. Germline-derived CDR1 and CDR2 are WNHNN and SYGVQD (reference sequence). The CDR3 bases are TGCGCCAGCAGCCGAGGGGGCGCTTCGACCGAAGCTTTCTTT. Its protein is CASSRGGASTEAFF.